One T cell receptor (beta chain) is described in this entry. Its antigen is currently unknown. This record belongs to a study of identical twins. Germline V gives CDR1 MDHEN, CDR2 SYDVKM. CDR3 length: 16 amino acids. The V segment lost 5 bases and the J segment 0 bases; nucleotides outside the gene matches: 7. TCRdb reprocessed the 5' RACE reads with MiXCR, giving one entry per CDR3 protein. The repertoire holds about 530,000 distinct CDR3 sequences, with approximately 20% as singletons. Findings and limits, study-wide: There is a chance that invariant MAIT and iNKT cells partially muddied zero-insertion analyses. Cord blood's abundant beta clonotypes had fewer insertions, unlike memory repertoires.

This sample was also put to use in a study of yellow fever vaccine responses in identical twins.

The clonotype originates from a woman aged 18-30 years in good health. This chain links TRBV28 with TRBJ2-1, with TRBD2 matching over 7 bases. The sequenced sample consisted of CD4+ T cells sorted from blood. The CDR3 sequence is CASSPLAQSSYNEQFF. DNA of the CDR3: TGTGCCAGCAGTCCACTAGCGCAGAGCTCCTACAATGAGCAGTTCTTC. The complete variable domain, with remaining parts taken from reference TRBV28 and TRBJ2-1, reads DVKVTQSSRYLVKRTGEKVFLECVQDMDHENMFWYRQDPGLGLRLIYFSYDVKMKEKGDIPEGYSVSREKKERFSLILESASTNQTSMYLCASSPLAQSSYNEQFFGPGTRLTVL.